This T cell receptor beta chain came from a study of blood T cell repertoires in COVID-19. Study context: Researchers got acute and convalescent COVID-19 samples from the United States, Italy and Spain. Nucleic acid was either cDNA or gDNA, and it came from T cells, B-cell-depleted T cells, or PBMCs.

Original methodology: The authors estimated nucleated cell counts from reference gene primer amplification. Clones were read by immunoSEQ multiplex PCR, and TCRdb kept only the in-frame ones, dropping some. D and trimming were read from the DNA, whereas the V and J calls and clone size are those reported in that table. The table records tens of thousands of clones, 83% of them present only once. The V gene end was trimmed by 10 bases and the J gene end by 2 bases; junction bases not matched to a gene: 6. Germline V lookup: CDR1 SGHVS, CDR2 FQNEAQ. This CDR3 region has 15 residues. This sequence originates from an elderly woman with acute or convalescent COVID-19. The chain recombines TRBV7-8 with TRBJ2-1; 12 bases align to TRBD2. Specimen: peripheral blood. CDR3: CATLAGGWAYNEQFF. CDR3 sequence (DNA): TGTGCCACCCTAGCGGGGGGGTGGGCCTACAATGAGCAGTTCTTC.